This entry is about one T cell receptor (beta chain). Its antigen is as yet unknown. These data are taken from a study of cytomegalovirus exposure and HLA in healthy donors. The germline CDR1 and CDR2 sequences are MDHEN and SYDVKM. V lost 5 bases to trimming and J lost 3 bases; unmatched junction nucleotides: 7. The CDR3 loop spans 14 amino acids. In nominal health when sampled, donors likely had unrecorded immune exposures nonetheless. General study results and limits: There were reportedly fewer N-insertions in an Asian-associated ancestry cluster than the approximately 630-donor mean, in a later analysis. TRBV6-2, TRBV6-3 and some other V segments were unresolvable in 87-base-pair reads. In a later analysis, common viral pathogens appeared linked to several of the most significant clusters.

PCR primers comprised 60 Vbeta and 13 Jbeta primers. Sequencing was performed with immunoSEQ multiplex PCR; in TCRdb, only in-frame clones are kept and a portion is missing. The sample has about 130,000 clones, under 90% seen once. This sequence joins TRBV28 and TRBJ2-7, with TRBD2 matching over 7 bases. The receptor's source is a woman aged 40 to 55 in good health and CMV-seronegative. The sample consisted of PBMCs. CDR3 loop: CASSPGLEIYEQYF. The CDR3 coding sequence is TGTGCCAGCAGTCCTGGACTAGAAATCTACGAGCAGTACTTC.